Below, 18 T cell receptor beta chains from the same sample are listed, as sequenced in a study of cytomegalovirus exposure and HLA in healthy donors. Primers included in the PCR were 60 Vbeta and 13 Jbeta primers. Only in-frame clones appear in the TCRdb table, and some are missing; sequencing was by immunoSEQ multiplex PCR. This repertoire includes around 75,000 clones. Sequenced sample: PBMCs. The receptors stem from a man aged 35 to 55 in good health and CMV-seronegative.

The V gene is TRBV19, the J gene TRBJ1-2, with 8 positions matching TRBD1. From germline, CDR1 is LNHDA and CDR2 SQIVND (reference sequence). The ends lost 8 bases at V and 7 bases at J; junction bases unmatched: 6. The CDR3 loop spans 12 amino acids. For the CDR3, the DNA is TGTGCCAGTTCCCTGGACAGGGCTGGCTACACCTTC. Encoded protein: CASSLDRAGYTF.

The V and J genes are TRBV18 and TRBJ2-3; 10 bases line up with TRBD2. Per the germline V gene, CDR1 is KGHSH and CDR2 is LQKENI. Trimming took 6 bases from V and 4 from J; bases not matched to a gene: 4. CDR3 length equals 14 residues. The CDR3 bases are TGTGCCAGCTCTCAGCGGGGGGGAGCAGATACGCAGTATTTT. The encoded protein is CASSQRGGADTQYF.

V is TRBV7-2 and J is TRBJ2-1, with TRBD2 matching over 7 bases. CDR1 SGHTA and CDR2 FQGNSA come from the germline V gene. J gave up 9 bases and V 6 bases, and 11 bases lay outside the gene matches. This CDR3 contains 14 residues. DNA of the CDR3: TGTGCCAGCAGTTTTCAGGGAGGGTTAGGTGAGCAGTTCTTC. The encoded protein is CASSFQGGLGEQFF. The variable domain in full, completed from reference TRBV7-2 and TRBJ2-1, reads GAGVSQSPSNKVTEKGKDVELRCDPISGHTALYWYRQSLGQGLEFLIYFQGNSAPDKSGLPSDRFSAERTGGSVSTLTIQRTQQEDSAVYLCASSFQGGLGEQFFGPGTRLTVL.

The rearrangement links TRBV30 to TRBJ2-5, with D tentatively TRBD2 (5 bases). V was pared by 4 bases and J by 7 bases, with 19 bases between. The CDR3 is 14 amino acids. Germline CDR1 is GTSNPN and CDR2 is SVGIG (reference sequence). As DNA, the CDR3 is TGTGCCTGGACCCCAGCGGACTGGGTACGGACCCAGTACTTC. Amino acid sequence: CAWTPADWVRTQYF.

The chain couples TRBV7-2 to TRBJ1-2, with a possible D match to TRBD1 (6 bases). CDR1 SGHTA and CDR2 FQGNSA come from the germline V gene. Deletions cut 5 bases from V and 2 bases from J, with 15 bases between. The CDR3 is 15 amino acids. In DNA form, the CDR3 reads TGTGCCAGCAGCAATACTCGACAGGCGAACTATGGCTACACCTTC. Translation gives CASSNTRQANYGYTF.

The rearrangement joins TRBV15 to TRBJ2-1; D unclear. Germline V CDR1 and CDR2: LNHNV, YYDKDF (reference sequence). The length of the CDR3 is 12 residues. Trimming shortened V by 5 bases and J by 9 bases, and 11 bases separated the two germline ends. The DNA of the CDR3 is TGTGCCACCAGCTCGCTAGGATCTGAGCAGTTCTTC. The encoded protein is CATSSLGSEQFF. Using reference TRBV15 and TRBJ2-1 for the parts outside the CDR3, the full variable domain is DAMVIQNPRYQVTQFGKPVTLSCSQTLNHNVMYWYQQKSSQAPKLLFHYYDKDFNNEADTPDNFQSRRPNTSFCFLDIRSPGLGDTAMYLCATSSLGSEQFFGPGTRLTVL.

The V call is TRBV7-9, the J call TRBJ1-5, with TRBD1 matching over 9 bases. Losses at the gene ends were 4 bases for V and 4 bases for J; bases not matched to a gene: 5. The CDR3 has 15 amino acids. CDR1 SEHNR and CDR2 FQNEAQ come from the germline V gene (reference sequence). The chain's CDR3 is CASSSTGTGNQPQHF. CDR3 DNA sequence: TGTGCCAGCAGCTCGACCGGGACAGGGAATCAGCCCCAGCATTTT.

The chain has TRBV30 and TRBJ1-2, with a weak D call TRBD1 (5 bases). The germline V gene encodes CDR1 GTSNPN and CDR2 SVGIG (reference sequence). There are 13 residues in the CDR3. Between the trimmed V and J ends, which lost 2 bases and 5 bases, there was a span of 12 bases. The CDR3 is CAWSRLGGYGYTF. CDR3 DNA: TGTGCCTGGAGTCGCCTGGGGGGATATGGCTACACCTTC. Together with reference TRBV30 and TRBJ1-2, the CDR3 gives the full variable domain: SQTIHQWPATLVQPVGSPLSLECTVEGTSNPNLYWYRQAAGRGLQLLFYSVGIGQISSEVPQNLSASRPQDRQFILSSKKLLLSDSGFYLCAWSRLGGYGYTFGSGTRLTVV.

CDR3 nucleotides: TGTGCCAGCAGTGAAGCGGGGGGGCCCTCAGATACGCAGTATTTT. Translated: CASSEAGGPSDTQYF. The J gene is TRBJ2-3, the V gene TRBV6-1, with TRBD2 as a possible D gene (7 bases). CDR3 length: 15 amino acids. Germline V gene data show CDR1 as MNHNS and CDR2 as SASEGT. V was pared by 0 bases and J by 4 bases, with 11 bases between.

The chain recombines TRBV2 with TRBJ2-1, with 8 bases lining up with TRBD1. In germline, CDR1 is SNHLY, CDR2 FYNNEI. The CDR3 length is 15 residues. The junction had 13 bases not matched to a gene; V was cut back by 7 bases and J by 8 bases. The CDR3 here is CASMPTTGARDEQFF. CDR3 sequence (DNA): TGTGCCAGCATGCCCACGACAGGGGCGAGGGATGAGCAGTTCTTC.

This chain uses TRBV30 with TRBJ2-5; TRBD1 aligns across 7 bases. The J call is in doubt because the DNA end fits TRBJ2-7 better. CDR1 is GTSNPN, CDR2 SVGIG, per germline (reference sequence). This CDR3 is 12 amino acids long. This CDR3 reads CASDGTVYEQYF. CDR3 sequence (DNA): TGTGCCTCGGACGGGACAGTCTACGAGCAGTACTTC.

Here the CDR3 reads CATRNTLAGDNEQFF. In nucleotides, the CDR3 is TGTGCCACCAGGAACACACTAGCGGGGGACAATGAGCAGTTCTTC. The V gene is TRBV15, the J gene TRBJ2-1, with 11 bases identical to TRBD2. Germline CDR1 reads LNHNV; CDR2 reads YYDKDF (reference sequence). There are 15 residues in the CDR3. V lost 6 bases, J lost 5 bases, and 6 bases stayed unmatched.

The genes are TRBV7-2 and TRBJ2-5, with 14 positions matching TRBD2. V trimming: 2 bases; J trimming: 4 bases; junction bases outside the gene matches: 12. This CDR3 contains 19 residues. CDR1 and CDR2 (germline): SGHTA, FQGNSA. In DNA, the CDR3 is TGTGCCAGCAGCTTATTCCCCAGACTAGCGGGAGGGCCAGGAGAGACCCAGTACTTC. Protein: CASSLFPRLAGGPGETQYF.

This chain joins TRBV6-5 and TRBJ1-3; 9 nucleotides match TRBD1. The V segment lost 6 bases and the J segment 0 bases; nucleotides outside the gene matches: 0. CDR1 is MNHEY and CDR2 is SVGAGI in the germline V gene. The CDR3 is 14 residues long. CDR3 residues: CASRTGGSGNTIYF. CDR3 nucleotides: TGTGCCAGCAGGACAGGGGGCTCTGGAAACACCATATATTTT.

V is TRBV19 and J is TRBJ1-1; a possible D gene is TRBD1 (6 bases). The V gene lost 3 bases and the J gene lost 1 base, with 9 bases spanning the gap. Per germline, CDR1 LNHDA and CDR2 SQIVND (reference sequence). CDR3 length equals 14 residues. The CDR3 is CASSIQGGNTEAFF. The CDR3, as DNA: TGTGCCAGTAGTATTCAAGGGGGGAACACTGAAGCTTTCTTT.

The rearrangement links TRBV5-1 to TRBJ2-1; D is unresolved. Germline V CDR1 and CDR2: SGHRS, YFSETQ. The CDR3 loop spans 15 amino acids. V shed 2 bases and J shed 6 bases, with 15 bases lying between them. The CDR3 loop is CASSLPTALGNEQFF. The CDR3 region has the DNA TGCGCCAGCAGCTTACCTACCGCTCTAGGCAATGAGCAGTTCTTC.

The chain employs TRBV15 and TRBJ2-2; 8 positions match TRBD2. The CDR3 is 16 residues long. V lost 0 bases to trimming and J lost 2 bases; unmatched junction nucleotides: 2. Germline CDR1 LNHNV, CDR2 YYDKDF (reference sequence). The CDR3 loop reads CATSRDGRANTGELFF. CDR3 coding DNA: TGTGCCACCAGCAGAGACGGGAGGGCCAACACCGGGGAGCTGTTTTTT.

The chain combines TRBV6-1 with TRBJ1-3; 7 bases line up with TRBD1. V lost 3 bases, J lost 7 bases, and 12 bases stayed unmatched. The CDR3 loop spans 16 amino acids. CDR1 and CDR2 from the germline V gene are MNHNS and SASEGT. In nucleotides, the CDR3 is TGTGCCAGCAGTGATAAGGTCAGGGGGGCGAAGAACACCATATATTTT. Translated, it gives CASSDKVRGAKNTIYF.